These 22 T cell receptor beta chains were all obtained from the same sample, sequenced in a study of beta chain features in type 1 diabetes. Every bit of the isolated RNA underwent reverse transcription, so sequencing read expressed TCRB transcripts. Clones were read by immunoSEQ multiplex PCR, and TCRdb kept only the in-frame ones, dropping some. Found here are around 140,000 clones, approximately 9.8% of them singletons; the top ten hold less than 0.85%. What was sequenced was central memory CD4+ T cells from blood. The receptors here all came from a woman aged 40 to 55 in good health.

For this clone: The same CDR3 arises from other DNA sequences in this sample as well. The chain combines TRBV7-9 with TRBJ2-1; 8 bases fit TRBD2. The J segment lost 9 bases and the V segment lost 5 bases, leaving 6 bases of the junction unmatched. This CDR3 has 13 amino acids. CDR1 is SEHNR and CDR2 is FQNEAQ in the germline V gene (reference sequence). DNA for the CDR3: TGTGCCAGCAGCCCCGGACTAGCCGGTGAGCAGTTCTTC. Translating it yields CASSPGLAGEQFF.

This clone appeared once. The chain combines TRBV29-1 with TRBJ1-1, with 7 bases fitting TRBD1. CDR1 SQVTM and CDR2 ANQGSEA come from the germline V gene. J lost 6 bases, V lost 4 bases, and 5 bases had no gene match. The CDR3 is 12 residues long. In DNA, the CDR3 is TGCAGCGTTGGAGGGGGCGCCCCTGAAGCTTTCTTT. Translating gives CSVGGGAPEAFF.

There are many counts of this clone. This rearrangement joins TRBV10-3 to TRBJ2-2; maybe TRBD1 (5 bases). Germline CDR1 reads ENHRY; CDR2 reads SYGVKD. V lost 6 bases and J lost 0, with 8 bases in between. This CDR3 comprises 14 residues. CDR3 sequence (DNA): TGTGCCATCAGGAGGACAACGAACACCGGGGAGCTGTTTTTT. Translating gives CAIRRTTNTGELFF.

This clone was seen only a few times. The J gene is TRBJ2-5, the V gene TRBV9; the D is unclear. Deletions cut 4 bases from V and 5 bases from J, with 12 bases between. The CDR3 spans 13 residues. The germline V gene has CDR1 SGDLS and CDR2 YYNGEE. The DNA for the CDR3 is TGTGCCAGCAGCCCGGGTAACTCCGAGACCCAGTACTTC. As protein: CASSPGNSETQYF.

This clone was seen a few times. V gene TRBV18 combines with J gene TRBJ2-5; a possible D gene is TRBD1 (6 bases). Between the trimmed V and J ends, which lost 4 bases and 0 bases, there was a span of 9 bases. The CDR3 has 14 residues. The V gene's germline CDR1 is KGHSH and CDR2 LQKENI. The CDR3 protein is CASSLRQDQETQYF. The DNA for the CDR3 is TGTGCCAGCTCACTGAGACAGGACCAAGAGACCCAGTACTTC.

The sample holds a few counts of this clone. This chain links TRBV10-1 with TRBJ2-7; perhaps TRBD2 as D (6 bases). There are 14 residues in the CDR3. CDR1 is WNHNN and CDR2 is SYGVQD in the germline V gene (reference sequence). Between the trimmed V and J ends, which lost 5 bases and 5 bases, there was a span of 16 bases. DNA for the CDR3: TGCGCCAGCAGTAAGGCAGGGACTGGGAACGAGCAGTACTTC. This sequence encodes CASSKAGTGNEQYF.

This clone was picked up a small number of times. It differs at one base from a far larger clone, so likely a read error. The rearrangement uses TRBV5-1 and TRBJ2-5, with a tentative D call TRBD1 (7 bases). The CDR3 contains 13 residues. The germline CDR1 and CDR2 sequences are SGHRS and YFSETQ. V lost 4 bases, J lost 2 bases, and 9 bases lay in between. CDR3 nucleotide sequence: TGCGCCAGCAGCGCGGGACAGCAAGAGACCCAGTACTTC. Protein sequence: CASSAGQQETQYF.

The chain has TRBV7-7 and TRBJ2-7; D ambiguous. Germline V gene sequence: CDR1 SSHAT, CDR2 FNYEAQ (reference sequence). V was pared by 1 base and J by 4 bases, with 8 bases between. The CDR3 has 13 residues. The CDR3 DNA reads as TGTGCCAGCAGCTTAGGGCAGGAATACGAGCAGTACTTC. This translates into CASSLGQEYEQYF.

The genes are TRBV4-3 and TRBJ1-2, with 7 bases matching TRBD1. The V gene's germline CDR1 is LGHNA and CDR2 YSLEER. CDR3 size: 14 residues. J was trimmed by 7 bases and V by 4 bases; bases with no gene match: 9. CDR3 nucleotide sequence: TGCGCCAGCAGCCGACGAACAGGGGTGGCTGGCTACACCTTC. It specifies CASSRRTGVAGYTF.

This chain joins TRBV6-6 and TRBJ2-1, with TRBD2 as a possible D gene (7 bases). The CDR3 is made up of 14 amino acids. Germline V gene sequence: CDR1 MNHNY, CDR2 SVGAGI (reference sequence). Trimming removed 8 bases from V and 8 bases from J, with 19 bases in between. CDR3 in amino acids: CASGGAPGNDEQFF. CDR3 nucleotides: TGTGCCAGCGGGGGGGCCCCCGGTAACGATGAGCAGTTCTTC.

V and J are TRBV5-4 and TRBJ2-1, with D perhaps matching TRBD1 (6 bases). V was cut by 4 bases and J by 4 bases, with 12 bases left in between. The CDR3 extends over 14 amino acids. Germline V lookup: CDR1 SGHNT, CDR2 YYREEE (reference sequence). The CDR3 region is CASSRYGQYNEQFF. The CDR3 bases are TGTGCCAGCAGCCGTTATGGACAGTACAATGAGCAGTTCTTC.

The chain is built from TRBV9 and TRBJ2-1; 14 bases agree with TRBD2. The CDR3 covers 18 residues. Trimming at V came to 2 bases and at J to 0 bases, leaving 4 bases not matched to a gene. Germline V gene data show CDR1 as SGDLS and CDR2 as YYNGEE. CDR3 in DNA: TGTGCCAGCAGCGTCGGGACTAGCGGGGGCCTCTCCTACAATGAGCAGTTCTTC. It translates to CASSVGTSGGLSYNEQFF.

The CDR3 DNA sequence: TGCGCCAGCAGCTTGGTTCCGGCAGATACGCAGTATTTT. Its translation is CASSLVPADTQYF. This chain links TRBV5-1 with TRBJ2-3; D call uncertain. From germline, CDR1 is SGHRS and CDR2 YFSETQ. Trimming removed 0 bases from V and 4 bases from J, with 6 bases in between. The CDR3 contains 13 residues. Combining the CDR3 with reference TRBV5-1 and TRBJ2-3 gives the whole variable domain KAGVTQTPRYLIKTRGQQVTLSCSPISGHRSVSWYQQTPGQGLQFLFEYFSETQRNKGNFPGRFSGRQFSNSRSEMNVSTLELGDSALYLCASSLVPADTQYFGPGTRLTVL.

The rearrangement joins TRBV5-6 to TRBJ2-5; the D gene is possibly TRBD2 (6 bases). Trimming took 5 bases from V and 2 from J, leaving 16 bases between them. This CDR3 is built from 15 residues. In germline, CDR1 is SGHDT, CDR2 YYEEEE. CDR3 region: CASSSPTRGQETQYF. The CDR3 region has the DNA TGTGCCAGCAGTTCGCCGACTAGAGGACAAGAGACCCAGTACTTC. The full variable domain, its missing parts supplied by reference TRBV5-6 and TRBJ2-5, is DAGVTQSPTHLIKTRGQQVTLRCSPKSGHDTVSWYQQALGQGPQFIFQYYEEEERQRGNFPDRFSGHQFPNYSSELNVNALLLGDSALYLCASSSPTRGQETQYFGPGTRLLVL.

The chain combines TRBV7-2 with TRBJ2-5; tentatively, D is TRBD2 (7 bases). The CDR3 contains 16 residues. Trimming took 1 base from V and 2 from J, leaving 14 bases between them. Germline V gives CDR1 SGHTA, CDR2 FQGNSA. The CDR3: CASSLVGGAGQETQYF. CDR3 DNA sequence: TGTGCCAGCAGCTTAGTAGGGGGGGCGGGTCAAGAGACCCAGTACTTC.

This clone has just a few counts. The chain couples TRBV21-1 to TRBJ1-1. TRBV21-1 is given as a pseudogene. The CDR3 is 14 amino acids. CDR3 amino acids: CASSKGSGYTEAFF. CDR3 bases: TGTGCCAGCAGCAAAGGTAGCGGATACACTGAAGCTTTCTTT.

In this sample, this clone turned up many times. The chain has TRBV5-1 and TRBJ2-5; 9 nucleotides match TRBD1. This CDR3 region has 15 residues. Germline V gives CDR1 SGHRS, CDR2 YFSETQ. With V trimmed by 4 bases and J by 4 bases, 8 bases remained unmatched. CDR3 DNA sequence: TGCGCCAGCAGCCTGGGACAGGGAAAGACAGAGACCCAGTACTTC. Translated: CASSLGQGKTETQYF.

This clone has more than one count but fewer than ten. This rearrangement joins TRBV6-5 to TRBJ2-3; TRBD2 agrees at 7 bases. Germline lookup yields CDR1 MNHEY and CDR2 SVGAGI. The CDR3 covers 15 residues. J gave up 3 bases and V 2 bases, and 5 bases lay outside the gene matches. CDR3 residues: CASSYVAGETDTQYF. As DNA, the CDR3 is TGTGCCAGCAGTTACGTGGCGGGGGAGACAGATACGCAGTATTTT.

This clone came up many times. This sequence joins TRBV19 and TRBJ2-7; D gene unclear. The CDR3 length is 8 residues. CDR1 is LNHDA, CDR2 SQIVND, per germline (reference sequence). V gave up 10 bases and J gave up 6 bases, with 4 bases separating them. The CDR3 is CATLEQYF. DNA of the CDR3: TGTGCCACCCTCGAGCAGTACTTC.

This clone has at least ten counts. This chain uses TRBV6-5 with TRBJ2-1; perhaps TRBD2 as D (5 bases). The CDR3 consists of 15 residues. V was cut by 1 base and J by 8 bases, with 15 bases left in between. Germline values: CDR1 MNHEY, CDR2 SVGAGI. The chain's CDR3 is CASSYYQARRDEQFF. DNA for the CDR3: TGTGCCAGCAGTTACTATCAAGCGAGGCGGGATGAGCAGTTCTTC.

The V and J genes are TRBV21-1 and TRBJ1-2; TRBD1 is the table's D call, not checked against the DNA. TRBV21-1 is a listed pseudogene. The CDR3 sequence is 13 residues long. The CDR3 protein is CASSNRTCYGYTF. The CDR3 DNA reads TGTGCCAGCAGCAACCGAACATGCTATGGCTACACCTTC.

This clone was seen a few times. The CDR3 nucleotides are TGTGCCAGCAGCTTATCTGCTGGGGCCAACGTCCTGACTTTC. The encoded protein is CASSLSAGANVLTF. The V call is TRBV11-2, the J call TRBJ2-6, with D uncertain. V gave up 2 bases and J gave up 2 bases, with 4 bases separating them. Germline values: CDR1 SGHAT, CDR2 FQNNGV. CDR3 length: 14 amino acids.